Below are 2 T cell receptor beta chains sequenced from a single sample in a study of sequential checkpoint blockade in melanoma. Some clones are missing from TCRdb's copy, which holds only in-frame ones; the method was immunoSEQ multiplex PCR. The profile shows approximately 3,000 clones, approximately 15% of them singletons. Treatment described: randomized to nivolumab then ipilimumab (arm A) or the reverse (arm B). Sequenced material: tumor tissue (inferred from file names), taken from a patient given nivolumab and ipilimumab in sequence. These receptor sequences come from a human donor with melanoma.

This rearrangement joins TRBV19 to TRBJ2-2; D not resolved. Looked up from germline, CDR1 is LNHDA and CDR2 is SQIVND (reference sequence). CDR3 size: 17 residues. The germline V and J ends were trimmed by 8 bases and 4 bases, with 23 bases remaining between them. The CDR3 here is CASSAPSAEFSTGELFF. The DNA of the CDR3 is TGTGCCAGTTCAGCTCCCTCGGCAGAGTTTAGCACCGGGGAGCTGTTTTTT.

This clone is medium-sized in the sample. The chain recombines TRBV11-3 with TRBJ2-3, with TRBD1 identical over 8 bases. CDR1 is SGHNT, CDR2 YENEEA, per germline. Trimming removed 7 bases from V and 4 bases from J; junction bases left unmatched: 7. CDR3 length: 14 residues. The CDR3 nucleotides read TGTGCCAGCACCCAGACAGGGGAAGCAGATACGCAGTATTTT. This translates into CASTQTGEADTQYF.